These T cell receptor beta chains were read from a single sample in a study of cytomegalovirus exposure and HLA in healthy donors. Clones were sequenced by immunoSEQ multiplex PCR, and TCRdb holds only the in-frame ones, with some missing. The sample has around 140,000 clones; about two thirds are singletons. The source material was PBMCs. Receptors originate from a man aged 45-60 years in good health and CMV-seropositive. The CDR3 runs from the conserved cysteine through the conserved F or W. A D gene is named only where the DNA matches it firmly. Size values are once, few and many counts, or a class for expanded clones, and some rows have none.

>-|TRBJ1-1|-|TRBV11-2
CASSDRGKAFF
TGTGCCAGCAGCGACCGGGGTAAAGCTTTCTTT
>-|TRBJ1-2|-|TRBV18
CASSPLDTYGYTF
TGTGCCAGCTCACCATTGGACACCTATGGCTACACCTTC
>-|TRBJ1-3|-|TRBV18
CASSPKDSGNTIYF
TGTGCCAGCTCACCAAAGGACAGTGGAAACACCATATATTTT
>TRBD1|TRBJ1-1|-|TRBV7-6
CASSLGGSGGSGTEAFF
TGTGCCAGCAGCTTAGGGGGTTCAGGGGGTTCGGGCACTGAAGCTTTCTTT
>TRBD2|TRBJ2-4|-|TRBV10-3
CAISGHPGGGTAAKNIQYF
TGTGCTATCAGTGGCCACCCGGGAGGGGGGACGGCAGCCAAAAACATTCAGTACTTC
>-|TRBJ2-3|-|TRBV5-1
CASSRLGAGTDTQYF
TGCGCCAGCAGCAGGCTAGGGGCGGGCACAGATACGCAGTATTTT
>-|TRBJ1-3|-|TRBV18
CASVDSSGNTIYF
TGTGCCAGTGTGGACAGCTCTGGAAACACCATATATTTT
>TRBD2|TRBJ2-1|-|TRBV4-1
CASSQEVAGGPFGEQFF
TGCGCCAGCAGCCAAGAAGTGGCGGGAGGCCCCTTCGGTGAGCAGTTCTTC
>TRBD1|TRBJ2-7|-|TRBV7-2
CASSTSRDRYEQYF
TGTGCCAGCAGCACGTCCCGGGACAGGTACGAGCAGTACTTC
>-|TRBJ1-1|-|TRBV18
CASSRDSPQNTEAFF
TGTGCCAGCTCACGAGACAGTCCTCAGAACACTGAAGCTTTCTTT
>TRBD1|TRBJ1-2|-|TRBV7-2
CASSPRTGDNYGYTF
TGTGCCAGCAGCCCAAGGACAGGTGATAACTATGGCTACACCTTC
>-|TRBJ1-2|-|TRBV5-1
CASRSEGLNYGYTF
TGCGCCAGCAGGTCTGAAGGTCTTAACTATGGCTACACTTTC
>TRBD1|TRBJ2-5|-|TRBV19
CASSRQGQETQYF
TGTGCCAGTAGTAGACAGGGCCAAGAGACCCAGTACTTC
>TRBD2|TRBJ2-7|once|TRBV9
CASSVLAGTAYEQYF
TGTGCCAGCAGCGTATTAGCGGGCACCGCCTACGAGCAGTACTTC
>-|TRBJ1-3|-|TRBV6-1
CASGPQGGKGNTIYF
TGTGCCAGCGGCCCACAGGGTGGGAAAGGAAACACCATATATTTT
>TRBD1|TRBJ1-1|few|TRBV2
CASSGDRGLTEAFF
TGTGCCAGCAGTGGGGACAGGGGCCTCACTGAAGCTTTCTTT
>TRBD2|TRBJ2-6|-|TRBV7-9
CASILGWGGAGANVLTF
TGTGCCAGCATCCTGGGGTGGGGGGGAGCTGGGGCCAACGTCCTGACTTTC
>-|TRBJ2-3|-|TRBV6-4
CASSPTDTDTQYF
TGTGCCAGCAGTCCGACTGACACAGATACGCAGTATTTT
>TRBD1|TRBJ2-3|-|TRBV19
CASSVDRGMADTQYF
TGTGCCAGTAGTGTGGACAGGGGGATGGCAGATACGCAGTATTTT
>-|TRBJ2-6|-|TRBV7-7
CASSSSDSISGANVLTF
TGTGCTAGCAGCTCGAGCGACAGTATCTCTGGGGCCAACGTCCTGACTTTC
>-|TRBJ2-7|-|TRBV7-2
CASSLDRSSVYEQYF
TGTGCCAGCAGCTTAGACAGGTCGTCCGTCTACGAGCAGTACTTC
>TRBD1|TRBJ1-1|-|TRBV27
CASSNRQGRAEAFF
TGTGCCAGCAGTAACAGACAGGGAAGGGCTGAAGCTTTCTTT
>TRBD1|TRBJ1-2|-|TRBV6-5
CASSYDSTGNYGYTF
TGTGCCAGCAGTTACGATTCGACAGGGAACTATGGCTACACCTTC
>TRBD1|TRBJ1-4|-|TRBV9
CASSEGDRGEKLFF
TGTGCCAGCAGCGAGGGGGACAGGGGCGAAAAACTGTTTTTT
>TRBD1|TRBJ2-2|-|TRBV2
CASSEGTGGTGELFF
TGTGCCAGCAGTGAAGGGACAGGGGGCACCGGGGAGCTGTTTTTT
>TRBD1|TRBJ2-7|-|TRBV7-9
CASSLAGGISYEQYF
TGTGCCAGCAGCTTAGCAGGGGGCATCTCCTACGAGCAGTACTTC
>TRBD1|TRBJ2-1|-|TRBV27
CASSFWDRVDGEQFF
TGTGCCAGCAGTTTTTGGGACAGGGTTGACGGTGAGCAGTTCTTC
>TRBD1|TRBJ2-7|-|TRBV6-5
CASRRQGAYEQYF
TGTGCCAGCAGGCGACAGGGTGCCTACGAGCAGTACTTC
>TRBD1|TRBJ2-1|few|TRBV5-1
CASRPGTVSDEQFF
TGCGCCAGCAGACCAGGGACAGTTAGCGATGAGCAGTTCTTC
>TRBD2|TRBJ2-1|-|TRBV5-1
CASSKNRVRAGDRDEQFF
TGCGCCAGCAGCAAAAACAGGGTTAGAGCGGGAGACCGTGATGAGCAGTTCTTC
>TRBD1|TRBJ1-1|-|TRBV5-1
CASSLFGTGALNTEAFF
TGCGCCAGCAGCTTGTTTGGGACAGGGGCCCTGAACACTGAAGCTTTCTTT
>TRBD2|TRBJ2-7|-|TRBV2
CASRKPGLAGNYEQYF
TGTGCCAGCAGGAAACCGGGACTAGCGGGAAACTACGAGCAGTACTTC